These 24 T cell receptor beta chains originate from one sample sequenced in a study of blood T cell repertoires in COVID-19. Produced via immunoSEQ multiplex PCR; TCRdb's table is partial and in-frame only. This repertoire shows about 120,000 clones, 79% found once; its top ten account for almost 4%. The sequenced sample was peripheral blood. The source of these receptors is a woman of 80 years or more with acute or convalescent COVID-19.

This chain uses TRBV6-5 with TRBJ1-5; no definite D call. The CDR3 contains 14 residues. V was trimmed by 7 bases and J by 2 bases, leaving 12 bases between them. CDR1 MNHEY and CDR2 SVGAGI come from the germline V gene. The CDR3 protein is CASTIGARNQPQHF. The CDR3 nucleotides are TGTGCCAGCACAATTGGAGCTCGCAATCAGCCCCAGCATTTT.

The rearrangement links TRBV6-5 to TRBJ2-3; no clear D gene. The CDR3 sequence is 12 residues long. Trimming removed 8 bases at V and 0 bases at J, with 6 bases between. Germline CDR1 reads MNHEY; CDR2 reads SVGAGI. CDR3 nucleotides: TGTGCCAGCGGAGACAGCACAGATACGCAGTATTTT. Translation: CASGDSTDTQYF.

V and J are TRBV7-2 and TRBJ2-1; 9 positions agree with TRBD2. CDR1 and CDR2 (germline): SGHTA, FQGNSA. Trimming took 5 bases from V and 4 from J; bases not matched to a gene: 15. The CDR3 consists of 18 residues. CDR3 sequence reads: CASSLRFPLAGIYNEQFF. The DNA for the CDR3 is TGTGCCAGCAGCCTCAGATTCCCCCTAGCGGGGATTTACAATGAGCAGTTCTTC.

This sequence joins TRBV11-3 and TRBJ1-1, with 9 bases fitting TRBD1. The CDR3 runs to 14 residues. Germline values: CDR1 SGHNT, CDR2 YENEEA. The V gene end was trimmed by 5 bases and the J gene end by 3 bases; junction bases not matched to a gene: 4. CDR3 loop: CASSKQGADTEAFF. CDR3 in DNA: TGTGCCAGCAGCAAACAGGGGGCGGACACTGAAGCTTTCTTT.

The rearrangement links TRBV5-4 to TRBJ1-2; maybe TRBD1 (5 bases). This CDR3 is built from 13 residues. Germline V gene lookup returns CDR1 SGHNT and CDR2 YYREEE (reference sequence). Trimming stripped 5 bases from V and 8 bases from J, with 16 bases between. CDR3 region: CASSWDYVGGYTF. In DNA, the CDR3 is TGTGCCAGCAGTTGGGACTACGTAGGCGGCTACACCTTC.

This clone was detected once. The CDR3 DNA sequence: TGTGCCAGCAGTGAAGCGCAGGGCCCATACCAGCCCCAGCATTTT. Translated, it gives CASSEAQGPYQPQHF. The gene calls are TRBV6-1 and TRBJ1-5; D might be TRBD1 (5 bases). Trimming removed 0 bases from V and 7 bases from J, with 13 bases in between. Germline V gives CDR1 MNHNS, CDR2 SASEGT. This CDR3 has 15 amino acids.

This sequence joins TRBV6-5 and TRBJ1-1; D possibly corresponds to TRBD1 (5 bases). The V and J ends lost 2 bases and 6 bases respectively, with 10 bases between them. Looked up from germline, CDR1 is MNHEY and CDR2 is SVGAGI. The length of the CDR3 is 13 residues. The CDR3 protein is CASSYLGEAEAFF. The CDR3 region has the DNA TGTGCCAGCAGTTACCTGGGGGAGGCTGAAGCTTTCTTT.

CDR3 bases: TGTGCCAGCAGTTCCACTAGCGGGAGCGGTAATGAGCAGTTCTTC. This translates into CASSSTSGSGNEQFF. V gene TRBV6-6 combines with J gene TRBJ2-1; 11 nucleotides line up with TRBD2. With V trimmed by 4 bases and J by 7 bases, 6 bases remained unmatched. This CDR3 is 15 amino acids long. Per germline, CDR1 MNHNY and CDR2 SVGAGI (reference sequence).

This clone was seen a single time. The V call is TRBV25-1, the J call TRBJ2-3; no reliable D call. Germline CDR1 MGHDK, CDR2 SYGVNS. V lost 8 bases and J lost 3, with 9 bases in between. This CDR3 has 12 residues. The CDR3 DNA sequence: TGTGCCAGCCCCTGCAGGACAGATACGCAGTATTTT. Translating it yields CASPCRTDTQYF. The whole variable domain, filled in from reference TRBV25-1 and TRBJ2-3, reads EADIYQTPRYLVIGTGKKITLECSQTMGHDKMYWYQQDPGMELHLIHYSYGVNSTEKGDLSSESTVSRIRTEHFPLTLESARPSHTSQYLCASPCRTDTQYFGPGTRLTVL.

This clone is a singleton in its sample. V usage is TRBV13 and J usage is TRBJ1-2; 8 nucleotides align to TRBD1. The CDR3 covers 15 residues. The V and J ends lost 4 bases and 2 bases, in that order; junction bases with no gene match: 6. Germline assignment: CDR1 PRHDT and CDR2 FYEKMQ (reference sequence). CDR3 DNA: TGTGCCAGCAGCTCCGGACAGGGTGGAAACTATGGCTACACCTTC. Protein: CASSSGQGGNYGYTF.

The chain is built from TRBV11-3 and TRBJ2-7, with a tentative D call TRBD1 (7 bases). The CDR3 runs 14 residues. The germline V and J ends were trimmed by 5 bases and 1 base, with 12 bases remaining between them. The germline gives CDR1 SGHNT, CDR2 YENEEA. DNA for the CDR3: TGTGCCAGCAGCACAGGGGCGGGATCCTACGAGCAGTACTTC. Translation: CASSTGAGSYEQYF.

This chain joins TRBV7-2 and TRBJ2-1; D is perhaps TRBD1 (6 bases). V was clipped by 4 bases and J by 12 bases, with 19 bases between them. The germline CDR1 and CDR2 sequences are SGHTA and FQGNSA. The CDR3 length is 14 residues. This CDR3 reads CASSSSWGARGQFF. In nucleotides, the CDR3 is TGTGCCAGCAGCTCCTCCTGGGGAGCCAGGGGGCAGTTCTTC. Together with reference TRBV7-2 and TRBJ2-1, the CDR3 gives the full variable domain: GAGVSQSPSNKVTEKGKDVELRCDPISGHTALYWYRQSLGQGLEFLIYFQGNSAPDKSGLPSDRFSAERTGGSVSTLTIQRTQQEDSAVYLCASSSSWGARGQFFGPGTRLTVL.

The V gene is TRBV19, the J gene TRBJ1-3; no firm D call. CDR1 is LNHDA and CDR2 is SQIVND in the germline V gene (reference sequence). Between the trimmed V and J ends, which lost 3 bases and 0 bases, there was a span of 12 bases. CDR3 length: 16 amino acids. The CDR3 coding sequence is TGTGCCAGTAGTATTGATCCCCACAGCTCTGGAAACACCATATATTTT. Translating it yields CASSIDPHSSGNTIYF.

The chain has TRBV18 and TRBJ1-5; D gene ambiguous. V dropped 3 bases and J dropped 3 bases, with 15 bases sitting between them. This CDR3 contains 16 residues. Germline loops: CDR1 KGHSH, CDR2 LQKENI. The CDR3 DNA follows: TGTGCCAGCTCACCTTTCGAAGCGAGGGCCAATCAGCCCCAGCATTTT. It is translated as CASSPFEARANQPQHF. Together with reference TRBV18 and TRBJ1-5, the CDR3 gives the full variable domain: NAGVMQNPRHLVRRRGQEARLRCSPMKGHSHVYWYRQLPEEGLKFMVYLQKENIIDESGMPKERFSAEFPKEGPSILRIQQVVRGDSAAYFCASSPFEARANQPQHFGDGTRLSIL.

The rearrangement uses TRBV5-1 and TRBJ1-1; 9 bases are a match to TRBD1. J gave up 1 base and V 4 bases, and 5 bases lay outside the gene matches. There are 15 residues in the CDR3. Germline V gene lookup returns CDR1 SGHRS and CDR2 YFSETQ. CDR3 sequence reads: CASSLQGARNTEAFF. CDR3 in DNA: TGCGCCAGCAGCCTACAGGGGGCGCGGAACACTGAAGCTTTCTTT.

The rearrangement joins TRBV7-9 to TRBJ2-2; D not resolved. The CDR3 has 16 residues. Trimming took 0 bases from V and 2 from J, leaving 10 bases between them. Germline V gives CDR1 SEHNR, CDR2 FQNEAQ (reference sequence). CDR3 sequence (DNA): TGTGCCAGCAGCTTAGCAGGTTACAGAAACACCGGGGAGCTGTTTTTT. Translation gives CASSLAGYRNTGELFF.

This chain joins TRBV7-9 and TRBJ2-6, with D possibly being TRBD2 (5 bases). The CDR3 sequence is 17 residues long. The V gene's germline CDR1 is SEHNR and CDR2 FQNEAQ (reference sequence). The V and J ends lost 6 bases and 0 bases respectively, with 15 bases between them. DNA for the CDR3: TGTGCCAGCAGTTTCTACGGACGGGACTCTGGGGCCAACGTCCTGACTTTC. It codes for CASSFYGRDSGANVLTF.

This sequence joins TRBV3-1 (or the pseudogene TRBV3-2) and TRBJ1-3; 7 nucleotides align to TRBD1. The germline V gene has CDR1 LGHDT and CDR2 YNNKEL (reference sequence). The trim removed 4 bases at V and 3 bases at J, leaving 6 bases unmatched. CDR3 length equals 15 residues. CDR3 nucleotide sequence: TGTGCCAGCAGCCCCCAGGGGGGTGGTGGAAACACCATATATTTT. Encoded protein: CASSPQGGGGNTIYF.

The CDR3 here is CASSQDHGQGLRGYTF. DNA of the CDR3: TGCGCCAGCAGCCAAGATCACGGACAGGGCTTGCGAGGCTACACCTTC. J is TRBJ1-2 and V is TRBV4-1, with TRBD1 matching over 8 bases. The CDR3 totals 16 residues. J gave up 8 bases and V 0 bases, and 11 bases lay outside the gene matches. The germline gives CDR1 MGHRA, CDR2 YSYEKL.

V usage is TRBV14 and J usage is TRBJ1-1, with D unresolved. V lost 0 bases and J 3 bases, leaving 11 bases between the germline ends. The CDR3 is made up of 15 amino acids. Germline values: CDR1 SGHDN, CDR2 FVKESK. CDR3 sequence (DNA): TGTGCCAGCAGCCAAGATCAGCCGAGGGACACTGAAGCTTTCTTT. It codes for CASSQDQPRDTEAFF.

The V call is TRBV30, the J call TRBJ1-4; TRBD1 matches at 7 bases. The trim removed 3 bases at V and 5 bases at J, leaving 6 bases unmatched. CDR1 and CDR2 (germline): GTSNPN, SVGIG (reference sequence). The CDR3 covers 14 residues. CDR3 nucleotides: TGTGCCTGGAGCCTTAGACAGGGAAATGAAAAACTGTTTTTT. Its protein product is CAWSLRQGNEKLFF.

This sequence joins TRBV28 and TRBJ2-7; D perhaps matches TRBD1 (6 bases). Germline V CDR1 and CDR2: MDHEN, SYDVKM. The CDR3 covers 15 residues. The V and J ends lost 3 bases and 1 base respectively, with 13 bases between them. CDR3 protein: CASSFIGTLSYEQYF. CDR3 nucleotide sequence: TGTGCCAGCAGTTTCATCGGGACACTTTCCTACGAGCAGTACTTC.

This clone was observed a single time. The J gene is TRBJ1-3, the V gene TRBV11-2; D remains ambiguous. V lost 5 bases and J lost 0, with 5 bases in between. CDR1 and CDR2 from the germline V gene are SGHAT and FQNNGV. The CDR3 totals 13 residues. Here the CDR3 DNA reads TGTGCCAGCAGCCAGATCTCTGGAAACACCATATATTTT. This encodes CASSQISGNTIYF.

The chain is built from TRBV5-1 and TRBJ2-5; D perhaps matches TRBD1 (6 bases). The V and J ends lost 2 bases and 2 bases respectively, with 10 bases between them. This CDR3 is 14 amino acids long. Germline V lookup: CDR1 SGHRS, CDR2 YFSETQ. Written as DNA, the CDR3 is TGCGCCAGCAGCTTAGAGGACAGTCAAGAGACCCAGTACTTC. This encodes CASSLEDSQETQYF.